The T cell receptor (beta chain) under discussion was sequenced for a study of blood T cell repertoires in COVID-19. The CDR3 is 22 amino acids. CDR1 is SGHTA, CDR2 FQGTGA, per germline. With 5 bases clipped from V and 0 bases from J, the junction kept 16 bases outside the gene matches. The method was immunoSEQ multiplex PCR; TCRdb's version includes in-frame clones alone and lacks a portion of them. Among under 75,000 clones listed, 75% to 90% were seen once. The chain couples TRBV7-3 to TRBJ2-1; 16 nucleotides agree with TRBD2. Sequencing was performed on peripheral blood. The receptor comes from a man aged 65-85 years who had recovered from COVID-19. CDR3 nucleotides: TGTGCCAGCAGCCTCCACGGCCCGGGACTAGCGGGGGGGCGAGACTCCTACAATGAGCAGTTCTTC. Translation: CASSLHGPGLAGGRDSYNEQFF.